The clone carrying this T cell receptor (beta chain) showed up many times. The entry originates in a study of identical twins. TCRdb used MiXCR to reprocess the 5' RACE reads, holding one entry per CDR3 protein. The table lists about 920,000 distinct CDR3 sequences, about 12% of them singletons. Trimming left V 1 base short and J 1 base short, with 10 bases between. Germline V CDR1 and CDR2: SQVTM, ANQGSEA. The CDR3 loop spans 14 amino acids. The same data also contributed to another study, on yellow fever vaccine responses in identical twins.

The V gene is TRBV29-1, the J gene TRBJ1-1; no firm D call. This clonotype was obtained from a woman between 18 and 30 years old in good health. Material: PBMCs. The CDR3 coding sequence is TGCAGCGTTGAAGGGACCAGAGCGAACACTGAAGCTTTCTTT. It is translated as CSVEGTRANTEAFF.